Sequencing of this T cell receptor (beta chain) was carried out in a study of blood T cell repertoires in COVID-19 (TCRdb year 2020). Looking at the study overall: Samples covering the acute and convalescent phases of COVID-19 were provided by collaborators in the United States, Italy and Spain. The material from the prospective study consisted of cDNA or gDNA derived from T cells, B-cell-depleted T cells, or PBMCs. The repertoires were released in a freely available public database intended as a resource for research on the immune response to SARS-CoV-2. Subjects who had been exposed to COVID-19, were actively infected with it, or had recovered from it provided the deeply sampled blood TCRbeta repertoires that made up the dataset. Samples were obtained from the ongoing ImmuneRACE study (first 160 participants) and from over a thousand subjects provided by 6 global collaborators. Nearly every sample came with metadata listing a de-identified subject ID, COVID-19 status, age in years and sex. Where available, HLA class I and class II types were taken from metadata supplied by the sample provider and were not determined by assay-based typing. What the research found in general, with its limitations: How much clinical and demographic metadata was included differed by source and by participant, and the metadata was provided uncurated.

Counted from cysteine to phenylalanine, this CDR3 has 13 amino acids. Here the CDR3 DNA is all that survives: 39 bases in frame from base 1. V loses 4 bases, J loses 2 bases, and the germline ends lie 9 bases apart. CDR1 and CDR2 are drawn from the germline V gene: SGHRS, YFSETQ. TCRbeta CDR3 regions were amplified from genomic DNA using the immunoSEQ Assay, a bias-controlled multiplex PCR. For the original study's pipeline: The number of nucleated cells in each sample was estimated by amplification of reference gene primers within the assay. Sequence reads were collapsed and filtered to measure the absolute abundance of every unique TCRbeta CDR3 rearrangement. For each sample, productive Simpson clonality was calculated by taking the square root of Simpson's diversity index across productive rearrangements. TCRdb retrieved this table from immuneACCESS and kept in-frame rearrangements only. Not all clones are present; in checked studies, unresolved V genes account for under half, and no reason is known for the remainder. V and J calls plus clone size are reproduced from that table; the DNA served to infer D and trimming. This sample holds 250,000 to 300,000 clones; 70% to 90% were observed only once. Of the sample, roughly 13% is held by the ten largest clones.

At one collaborating source in Seattle, patients were enrolled during active infection and were followed longitudinally through the course of disease. Each collaborating institution followed its own protocols to collect whole blood in K2EDTA tubes. For TCRbeta analysis, collaborators shipped samples in one of three forms: frozen whole blood, isolated PBMCs, or DNA extracted from either of those sample types. About this clone: There is no known antigen for this receptor. The input lacks base qualities; no much larger clone sits a single base away.

The sequencing input was peripheral blood. Recombination connected TRBV5-1 to TRBJ2-5; matching of 5 bases hints at TRBD2 as the D gene. The source is a woman aged 70 to 79 with COVID-19, enrolled during active disease. The CDR3 corresponds to CASSTSPQETQYF. The nucleotides read TGCGCCAGCAGCACTAGTCCTCAAGAGACCCAGTACTTC.